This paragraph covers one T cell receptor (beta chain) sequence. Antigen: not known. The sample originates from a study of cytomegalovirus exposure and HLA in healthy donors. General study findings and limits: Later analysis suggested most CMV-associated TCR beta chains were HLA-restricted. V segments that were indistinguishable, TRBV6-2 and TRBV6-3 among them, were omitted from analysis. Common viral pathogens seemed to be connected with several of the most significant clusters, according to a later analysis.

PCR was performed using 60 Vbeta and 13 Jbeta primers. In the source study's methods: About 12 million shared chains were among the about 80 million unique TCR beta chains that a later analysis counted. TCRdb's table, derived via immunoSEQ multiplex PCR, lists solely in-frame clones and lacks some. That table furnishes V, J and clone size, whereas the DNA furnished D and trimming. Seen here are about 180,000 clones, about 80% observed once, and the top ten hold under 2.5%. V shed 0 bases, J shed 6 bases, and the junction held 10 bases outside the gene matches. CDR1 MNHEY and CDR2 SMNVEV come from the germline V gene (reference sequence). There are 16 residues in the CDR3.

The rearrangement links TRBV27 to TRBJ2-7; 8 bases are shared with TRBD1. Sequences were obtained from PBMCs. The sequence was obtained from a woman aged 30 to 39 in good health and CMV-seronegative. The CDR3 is CASSLSKGRGLSEQYF. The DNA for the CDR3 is TGTGCCAGCAGTTTATCAAAGGGCAGGGGGCTGAGCGAGCAGTACTTC.